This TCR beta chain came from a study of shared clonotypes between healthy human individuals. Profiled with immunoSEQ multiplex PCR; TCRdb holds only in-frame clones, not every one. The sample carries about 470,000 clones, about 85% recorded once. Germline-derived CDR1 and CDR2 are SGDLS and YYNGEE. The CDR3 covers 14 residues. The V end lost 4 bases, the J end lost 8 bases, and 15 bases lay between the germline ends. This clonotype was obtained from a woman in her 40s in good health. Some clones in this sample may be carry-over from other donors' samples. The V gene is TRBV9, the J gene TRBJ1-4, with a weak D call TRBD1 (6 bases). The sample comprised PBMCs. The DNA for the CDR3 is TGTGCCAGCAGCCTAGGACAGCCTAGGGAAAAACTGTTTTTT. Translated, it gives CASSLGQPREKLFF. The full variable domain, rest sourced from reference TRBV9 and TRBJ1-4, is DSGVTQTPKHLITATGQRVTLRCSPRSGDLSVYWYQQSLDQGLQFLIQYYNGEERAKGNILERFSAQQFPDLHSELNLSSLELGDSALYFCASSLGQPREKLFFGSGTQLSVL.